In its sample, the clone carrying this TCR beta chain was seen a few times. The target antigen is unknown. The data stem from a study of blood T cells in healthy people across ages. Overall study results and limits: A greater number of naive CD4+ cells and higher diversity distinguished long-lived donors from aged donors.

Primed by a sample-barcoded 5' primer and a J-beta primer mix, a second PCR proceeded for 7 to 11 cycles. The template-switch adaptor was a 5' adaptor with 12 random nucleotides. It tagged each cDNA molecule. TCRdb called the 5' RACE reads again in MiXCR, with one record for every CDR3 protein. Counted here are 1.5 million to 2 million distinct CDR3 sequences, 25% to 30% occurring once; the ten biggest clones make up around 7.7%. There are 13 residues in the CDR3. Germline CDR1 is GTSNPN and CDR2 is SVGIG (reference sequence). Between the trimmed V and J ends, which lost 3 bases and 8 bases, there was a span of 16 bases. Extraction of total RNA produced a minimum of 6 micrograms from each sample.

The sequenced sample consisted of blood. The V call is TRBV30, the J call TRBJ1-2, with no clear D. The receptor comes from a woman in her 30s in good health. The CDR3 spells CAWRPWGREGYTF. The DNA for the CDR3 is TGTGCCTGGAGGCCGTGGGGTAGGGAAGGCTACACCTTC.